Sequencing of this TCR beta chain was carried out in a study of cytomegalovirus exposure and HLA in healthy donors (dated by TCRdb to about 2017). Background on the whole study: An earlier analysis of approximately 600 of the donors reported 250 to 300 Gb of sequence data and more than 90 million unique TCR beta sequences from some 180 million T cells. In a later genetic analysis, genome-wide SNP genotypes for about three fifths of the roughly 670 donors were used, and that subset was treated as a discovery cohort. To predict cytomegalovirus infection status, the study brought together high-throughput TCR immunosequencing, statistical association of individual TCRs with disease status, and machine learning. Every discovery cohort repertoire had been produced on one sequencing platform. The study used immunosequencing to profile the T cell repertoires of 670 or so subjects and linked those repertoires to cytomegalovirus serostatus. In the later analysis, no new phenotypic data were used to find candidate immune exposures; instead, reliance was placed on TCR beta sequences and their occurrence across donors. HLA typing covered class I and class II loci at four-digit resolution. Typing coverage varied by locus: about 620-640 donors for A, B, C, DRB1 and DQB1; around 560 for DQA1; more than 600 for DPA1; approximately 450 for DPB1. Among roughly 400 genotyped donors of the cohort, an average of around 250,000 unique TCR beta nucleotide sequences was sequenced per donor, of which 15% to 20% were non-productive. Along with the approximately 650-subject first cohort, a separate validation cohort of roughly 110 different subjects was used. The aim of the study was to test whether cataloging public T cell receptors could identify signatures of past pathogen exposure. A later analysis re-analyzed previously published TCR beta repertoires from roughly 630 donors and added high-resolution HLA genotyping to study TCR occurrence patterns. An early release that covered about 600 HLA-typed donors contained about 290 gigabases of sequencing data and tens of millions of unique TCR sequences. Among the 398 genotyped donors, approximately 76% belonged to the genetic ancestry cluster associated with self-reported Caucasian donors. To decide whether each TCR beta V gene segment behaved as functional or pseudogenic, an earlier analysis of approximately 590 of the donors relied on high-throughput TCR beta sequencing. Donor age, sex, ethnicity and CMV serostatus were collected together with the repertoire data. Several DR-DQ haplotypes were treated as single units for association and clustering because of strong linkage in the cohort.

The cohort was made up of 500 to 850 healthy bone marrow donors. At the time of sampling, every cohort member was nominally healthy, though immune exposures that went unrecorded were likely present. The donor tested CMV seropositive and was one of the 289 seropositive cohort members. Every donor gave a peripheral blood sample, and the peripheral blood mononuclear cells from that sample were used for TCR beta sequencing. The Qiagen DNeasy Blood Extraction Kit was used to extract genomic DNA from the blood cell samples. Points the paper makes about the study in general: When HLA alleles, especially DR and DQ, strongly co-occurred, attributing TCR associations to individual alleles was difficult. In an earlier analysis of roughly 560 of the donors, most TCR beta V segments were observed in productive rearrangements about 90% or about 30% of the time, broadly matching IMGT annotations. Presence/absence analyses assumed roughly uniform sequencing depth across donors, an assumption that may not hold. A cluster of highly shared sequence variants was judged likely to be a technical artifact of the sequencing pipeline. A later analysis found that TCR association rates varied across HLA loci, with DRB1 alleles showing the most associated TCRs and HLA-C alleles the fewest. About 17 rarely observed V segments, including chromosome 9 orphons, were excluded from the earlier analysis of about 610 of the donors because counts were too low. A later analysis found that HLA-associated TCR beta chains were more clonally expanded and had lower generation probabilities than equally common non-associated chains. The cohort was sequenced for TCR beta chains only, and without alpha or paired-chain data the features that could be detected were limited. Compared with the approximately 720-donor mean, donors in an Asian-associated ancestry cluster had fewer N-insertions in productive TCRs, according to a later genetic analysis. The 87-base-pair reads could not distinguish some IMGT-functional V segments, including TRBV6-2 and TRBV6-3, so those segments were excluded. HLA typing was unavailable for some donors at each locus, so association tests used only the typed subset. Linkage disequilibrium might explain the correlated functional status among segregating V segments, but an unknown experimental factor could not be excluded. In vitro tests confirmed that a few of the cytomegalovirus-associated TCR beta chains recognize cytomegalovirus antigens. Across donors, most TCR sequences were observed very rarely, whereas some public TCRs were present in many individuals. An association between a missense DCLRE1C variant and V-gene and J-gene trimming of TCR beta chains was found in a later genetic analysis and replicated in an independent cohort. A total of 150 to 200 TCR beta chains were listed by the study as associated with cytomegalovirus. For the cohort, immune exposure information was limited to CMV serostatus. Cytomegalovirus status was reported to be diagnosed by the classifier with high specificity and sensitivity in both the original and validation cohorts. In a later analysis, most CMV-associated TCR beta chains were found to appear HLA-restricted, with HLA associations seemingly driven largely by CMV exposure. According to a later analysis, parvovirus B19, influenza, CMV and Epstein-Barr virus appeared linked to several top co-occurrence clusters. A further reported finding was that TCR beta sequences accurately predicted the HLA-A and HLA-B alleles for most subjects in the first cohort. Specific HLA alleles were associated with 15,000 to 20,000 TCR beta sequences at a false discovery rate of 0.05 in a later analysis. According to the authors, the approach could potentially be generalized to other disease states and immunological phenotypes.

On this clone: Its antigen is currently not known. Base qualities are missing; no much larger clone stands one base away.

The library came from the immunoSEQ multiplex PCR assay. For the multiplex PCR, a mixture combining 60 forward primers for TCR Vbeta segments and 13 reverse primers for TCR Jbeta segments was used. The CDR3 region of rearranged TCR beta genes was amplified from genomic DNA by a multiplex PCR assay. The Illumina HiSeq System was used to sequence the amplified TCR beta libraries as 87-base-pair reads. The authors' analysis ran thus. In a later analysis, tens of millions of unique TCR beta chains were counted across the roughly 610 repertoires, and roughly 11 million of these chains were shared by at least two donors. To remove PCR and sequencing errors, raw reads were error-corrected and collapsed into unique sequences using a nearest-neighbor algorithm that merged closely related sequences. V, D and J gene segments were assigned by aligning CDR3 sequences to IMGT reference sequences. Each retained sequence needed at least a six-nucleotide match to both a V gene segment and a J gene segment. A rearrangement was called productive if the CDR3 had no stop codons and remained in frame with V and J, and every other rearrangement was called non-productive. CDR3 was defined by IMGT convention, running from the second conserved V-encoded cysteine to the conserved J-encoded phenylalanine. The earlier analysis of 587 of the donors excluded sequences that lacked an unambiguous match to a single V gene segment. In an earlier analysis of several hundred of the donors, a V segment was called functional when productive rearrangements were above 56.7%, and segregating when the standard deviation between donors exceeded 5%. A statistical classification framework was built for diagnosing cytomegalovirus status from the catalog of TCR beta chain sequences. In a later analysis, V and J genes were assigned by comparing TCR nucleotide sequences against IMGT/GENE-DB human TR gene sequences. In a later analysis, CDR3 sequences and most-parsimonious VDJ recombination scenarios were assigned using the TCRdist pipeline. In a later analysis, each TCR beta chain was defined by its CDR3 amino acid sequence together with its V-gene family, and reads without a unique V-gene family were excluded. A later analysis removed roughly 590 highly shared, low-generation-probability nucleotide sequences to deal with suspected cross-contamination and a sequencing artifact. In a later analysis, a clonal expansion index was calculated for each public chain from normalized within-repertoire ranks of inferred template counts. In a later analysis, generation probabilities were computed using a VDJ recombination model fitted to out-of-frame rearrangements, and the results were checked against IGoR. Hypergeometric tests were used in a later analysis to score TCR-TCR, TCR-HLA and TCR-CMV co-occurrence, with a repertoire-size bias correction applied to the TCR pairs. A later analysis estimated false discovery rates by permuting HLA or CMV assignments 20 times. In a later analysis, co-occurring TCRs were grouped using DBSCAN, and TCRdist sequence similarity was added for clustering within HLA-allele-positive subsets. Co-occurrence clustering excluded repertoires with fewer than 30,000 or more than 120,000 public chains, plus five with anomalous nucleotide sharing. Entries here come from immuneACCESS through TCRdb and include only in-frame sequences with V and J called. Some clones fail to appear in such tables; in the studies checked, an unresolved V gene covers under half of the shortfall, and the cause of the remainder is unknown. For V, J and clone size, that table is used; D and trimming come from the DNA. The table for this sample lists about 140,000 clones; roughly 80% of them were counted only once. Together, the top ten hold roughly 4.5% of the sample.

Spanning cysteine to phenylalanine, the CDR3 consists of 11 amino acids. Only the CDR3 region is kept as DNA, spanning 33 bases read in frame from base 1. Per the germline V gene (reference sequence), LNHDA is the CDR1 and SQIVND is the CDR2. The junction shows trimming of 9 bases on V and 7 bases on J, plus 10 bases between the germline ends. The sample consisted of PBMCs. The chain uses TRBV19 and TRBJ1-5; no D segment can be confidently identified. The clonotype was recovered from a man aged 40-49 years in good health and CMV-seropositive. The base sequence is TGTGCCAGACGGAGGAGGCAGCCCCAGCATTTT. Its protein product is CARRRRQPQHF.